This T cell receptor (beta chain) was sequenced during a study of T-cell memory formation after mild COVID-19. The CDR3 length is 15 residues. Trimming at V came to 7 bases and at J to 3 bases, leaving 5 bases not matched to a gene. CDR1 MNHEY and CDR2 SMNVEV come from the germline V gene (reference sequence). TCRdb redid the calling of the 5' RACE reads with MiXCR, one entry per CDR3 protein. This sample yields some 48,000 distinct CDR3 sequences, of which 25% to 30% are seen a single time; about 41% belongs to the top ten. Regarding the study as a whole: There were some responding clones in pre-infection memory, which suggested that cross-reactive memory had joined. CD4+ bias marked clones expanding day 15 to 37, unlike balanced contracting clones.

This clonotype was seen a handful of times. Its cognate antigen is unknown. This chain links TRBV27 with TRBJ2-1; 11 bases map to TRBD1. The specimen was PBMCs or a T cell subset sorted from them (not recorded which). The receptor was isolated from a man between 18 and 29 years old who had mild COVID-19 (a few samples of this study predate the infection). Cell type and time point are not known. Here the CDR3 DNA reads TGTGCCAGCAAAACCGGGACAGGGGGCTACAATGAGCAGTTCTTC. This codes for CASKTGTGGYNEQFF.